Shown below are 29 T cell receptor beta chains from a single sample sequenced in a study of cytomegalovirus exposure and HLA in healthy donors. Method: immunoSEQ multiplex PCR; TCRdb's copy keeps in-frame clones and lacks some. The sample has under 85,000 clones; around 92% are singletons. The sample taken for sequencing was PBMCs. The receptors were gathered from a man younger than 35 in good health and CMV-seropositive.

The CDR3 bases are TGTGCCAGCAGTTTCGGGGGAGAGGTTCAGCCCCAGCATTTT. Translating it yields CASSFGGEVQPQHF. V gene TRBV27 combines with J gene TRBJ1-5; D perhaps matches TRBD1 (5 bases). The CDR3 extends over 14 amino acids. V gave up 3 bases and J gave up 6 bases, with 12 bases separating them. The germline V gene encodes CDR1 MNHEY and CDR2 SMNVEV (reference sequence).

CDR3 bases: TGTGCCAGCCAACAGGGGGCAAACACTGAAGCTTTCTTT. This codes for CASQQGANTEAFF. The chain couples TRBV2 to TRBJ1-1; TRBD1 matches 9 bases. Germline lookup yields CDR1 SNHLY and CDR2 FYNNEI. V was pared by 8 bases and J by 2 bases, with 3 bases of the junction left unmatched. CDR3 length: 13 amino acids.

DNA for the CDR3: TGTGCCTGGAGTCCCGATATCGGGCAGTACTTC. This sequence encodes CAWSPDIGQYF. The genes are TRBV30 and TRBJ2-7; no definite D call. Germline-derived CDR1 and CDR2 are GTSNPN and SVGIG (reference sequence). The CDR3 totals 11 residues. Trimming left V 2 bases short and J 9 bases short, with 11 bases between.

The genes are TRBV28 and TRBJ1-5; unclear D gene. Germline V lookup: CDR1 MDHEN, CDR2 SYDVKM. Trimming left V 5 bases short and J 4 bases short, with 18 bases between. The CDR3 is made up of 16 amino acids. CDR3 amino acids: CASSLQVPIFNQPQHF. In DNA form, the CDR3 reads TGTGCCAGCAGTCTGCAGGTCCCGATTTTTAATCAGCCCCAGCATTTT.

This chain links TRBV7-8 with TRBJ2-5, with D uncertain. CDR3 length: 11 amino acids. The germline V gene has CDR1 SGHVS and CDR2 FQNEAQ. Trimming shortened V by 4 bases and J by 3 bases, and 3 bases separated the two germline ends. The CDR3 region is CASSSEETQYF. In DNA, the CDR3 is TGTGCCAGCAGCTCTGAAGAGACCCAGTACTTC.

The chain recombines TRBV19 with TRBJ1-2; perhaps TRBD1 as D (6 bases). The V gene lost 3 bases and the J gene lost 2 bases, with 22 bases spanning the gap. This CDR3 comprises 18 residues. The germline V gene has CDR1 LNHDA and CDR2 SQIVND (reference sequence). CDR3 amino acids: CASSMLPGRGHPNYGYTF. The CDR3 DNA reads TGTGCCAGTAGTATGTTACCAGGGAGGGGACATCCCAACTATGGCTACACCTTC.

This chain links TRBV7-3 with TRBJ2-2; D remains ambiguous. The CDR3 has 13 amino acids. CDR1 is SGHTA, CDR2 FQGTGA, per germline. Trimming cost V 6 bases and J 2 bases, with 7 bases left between them. The CDR3 DNA is TGTGCCAGCAGTCAATTCAACACCGGGGAGCTGTTTTTT. It specifies CASSQFNTGELFF.

The V gene is TRBV7-9, the J gene TRBJ2-3, with 7 bases aligning to TRBD2. The CDR3 spans 15 residues. Looked up from germline, CDR1 is SEHNR and CDR2 is FQNEAQ (reference sequence). V dropped 5 bases and J dropped 6; count of bases not matched to a gene: 11. In nucleotides, the CDR3 is TGTGCCAGCAGCCCCAGGACTGGGCGGGGGGATACGCAGTATTTT. Its protein product is CASSPRTGRGDTQYF. The full variable domain, completed using reference TRBV7-9 and TRBJ2-3, is DTGVSQNPRHKITKRGQNVTFRCDPISEHNRLYWYRQTLGQGPEFLTYFQNEAQLEKSRLLSDRFSAERPKGSFSTLEIQRTEQGDSAMYLCASSPRTGRGDTQYFGPGTRLTVL.

Regarding this clone: Other DNA sequences in this sample translate to the same CDR3. The chain carries TRBV5-1 and TRBJ2-5, with 8 bases fitting TRBD1. Germline CDR1 reads SGHRS; CDR2 reads YFSETQ. V was clipped by 4 bases and J by 4 bases; unmatched bases: 3. This CDR3 is 13 amino acids long. The CDR3 spells CASSLGQGETQYF. The CDR3 DNA reads as TGCGCCAGCAGCCTCGGACAGGGAGAGACCCAGTACTTC.

This clone has a single count. The chain uses TRBV19 and TRBJ1-2; 7 positions match TRBD1. This CDR3 is 13 amino acids long. CDR1 LNHDA and CDR2 SQIVND come from the germline V gene (reference sequence). V lost 7 bases to trimming and J lost 4 bases; unmatched junction nucleotides: 6. Here the CDR3 reads CASTPGTAYGYTF. CDR3 nucleotide sequence: TGTGCCAGTACACCCGGGACAGCCTATGGCTACACCTTC.

The CDR3 protein is CASSPGTASSYEQYF. CDR3 nucleotide sequence: TGTGCCAGCAGCCCTGGGACAGCGAGCTCCTACGAGCAGTACTTC. The J gene is TRBJ2-7, the V gene TRBV7-2; TRBD1 agrees at 7 bases. CDR3 length: 15 amino acids. V gave up 5 bases and J gave up 0 bases; unmatched junction bases: 7. In germline, CDR1 is SGHTA, CDR2 FQGNSA.

The chain employs TRBV5-1 and TRBJ1-1, with D tentatively TRBD1 (6 bases). V was shortened by 0 bases and J by 4 bases, with 19 bases between the two germline ends. The CDR3 has 17 residues. Germline CDR1 and CDR2: SGHRS and YFSETQ. The CDR3 reads CASSLVTRGARSTEAFF. For the CDR3, the DNA is TGCGCCAGCAGCTTGGTTACTCGGGGGGCGCGAAGCACTGAAGCTTTCTTT.

V usage is TRBV27 and J usage is TRBJ2-4, with 9 bases fitting TRBD1. Unmatched junction bases numbered 1, after V lost 3 bases and J lost 4 bases. Germline V gene lookup returns CDR1 MNHEY and CDR2 SMNVEV (reference sequence). The CDR3 has 14 residues. The CDR3 DNA is TGTGCCAGCAGTTTGACAGGGGGAAAAAACATTCAGTACTTC. Residues: CASSLTGGKNIQYF.

This clone was seen just once. The chain uses TRBV28 and TRBJ1-1; D call uncertain. Trimming shortened V by 6 bases and J by 9 bases, and 20 bases separated the two germline ends. In germline, CDR1 is MDHEN, CDR2 SYDVKM. The CDR3 spans 14 residues. CDR3 in amino acids: CASSTPTRSDKAFF. The CDR3 DNA is TGTGCCAGCAGCACCCCGACCAGGTCAGACAAAGCTTTCTTT.

The chain has TRBV6-1 and TRBJ2-7, with D possibly being TRBD1 (6 bases). The V end was cut by 0 bases, the J end by 0 bases, with 12 bases between. The CDR3 runs 16 residues. Per the germline V gene, CDR1 is MNHNS and CDR2 is SASEGT. The CDR3 bases are TGTGCCAGCAGTGAAGCGAGGACAGCGATCTCCTACGAGCAGTACTTC. Translation gives CASSEARTAISYEQYF.

The chain recombines TRBV14 with TRBJ2-1; unclear D gene. Germline V lookup: CDR1 SGHDN, CDR2 FVKESK. CDR3 length: 17 amino acids. Trimming shortened V by 0 bases and J by 0 bases, and 12 bases separated the two germline ends. CDR3 amino acids: CASSQEGPVTSYNEQFF. The CDR3 nucleotides are TGTGCCAGCAGCCAAGAGGGCCCGGTTACCTCCTACAATGAGCAGTTCTTC.

The rearrangement uses TRBV5-1 and TRBJ2-2; the D gene is possibly TRBD2 (6 bases). Looked up from germline, CDR1 is SGHRS and CDR2 is YFSETQ. Trimming stripped 0 bases from V and 7 bases from J, with 10 bases between. The length of the CDR3 is 14 residues. Written as DNA, the CDR3 is TGCGCCAGCAGCTTGGGCCAGGGAGGCGGGGAGCTGTTTTTT. Protein product: CASSLGQGGGELFF.

This clone showed up just a few times. The V and J genes are TRBV19 and TRBJ2-2; tentative D call: TRBD2 (5 bases). V lost 11 bases, J lost 7 bases, and 17 bases lay in between. This CDR3 has 13 residues. The germline gives CDR1 LNHDA, CDR2 SQIVND (reference sequence). In nucleotides, the CDR3 is TGTGCCTCGAAGGTGGGAGTTGGCGGGGAGCTGTTTTTT. Residues: CASKVGVGGELFF.

The chain joins TRBV7-2 to TRBJ2-5; TRBD1 matches 9 bases. The ends lost 5 bases at V and 5 bases at J; junction bases unmatched: 6. The CDR3 covers 14 residues. Looked up from germline, CDR1 is SGHTA and CDR2 is FQGNSA. CDR3 bases: TGTGCCAGCAGCCCTCGGACAGGGGAGGAGACCCAGTACTTC. It is translated as CASSPRTGEETQYF.

This clone was found a few times. The V and J genes are TRBV10-1 and TRBJ2-1; D may be TRBD1 (6 bases). This CDR3 spans 17 amino acids. The V gene lost 3 bases and the J gene lost 4 bases, with 19 bases spanning the gap. The V gene's germline CDR1 is WNHNN and CDR2 SYGVQD (reference sequence). The CDR3 nucleotides are TGCGCCAGCAGTGATGGGGAGCAGGGGCGGATATACAATGAGCAGTTCTTC. Amino acids: CASSDGEQGRIYNEQFF.

The genes are TRBV28 and TRBJ1-1; 9 bases are shared with TRBD1. Germline values: CDR1 MDHEN, CDR2 SYDVKM. The CDR3 has 14 amino acids. With 5 bases clipped from V and 5 bases from J, the junction kept 6 bases outside the gene matches. CDR3 sequence: CASSADRGGTEAFF. The CDR3 nucleotides read TGTGCCAGCAGTGCGGACAGGGGAGGGACTGAAGCTTTCTTT.

In its sample, this clone was seen once. J is TRBJ1-4 and V is TRBV6-1, with a weak D call TRBD1 (5 bases). The CDR3 has 14 residues. Trimming stripped 6 bases from V and 8 bases from J, with 16 bases between. CDR1 is MNHNS and CDR2 is SASEGT in the germline V gene. The CDR3 nucleotides read TGTGCCAGCAGACCCTTGGGGGGGGACGAAAAACTGTTTTTT. Translating gives CASRPLGGDEKLFF.

The chain combines TRBV5-1 with TRBJ1-1, with 7 bases identical to TRBD1. There are 16 residues in the CDR3. The V gene's germline CDR1 is SGHRS and CDR2 YFSETQ. Unmatched junction bases numbered 7, after V lost 1 base and J lost 1 base. The CDR3 nucleotides are TGCGCCAGCAGCTTGCTCCCGGACAGGTCGAACACTGAAGCTTTCTTT. Amino acids: CASSLLPDRSNTEAFF.

The CDR3, as DNA: TGTGCCAGCACAGGTCCCTATGGCTACACCTTC. Translation: CASTGPYGYTF. V usage is TRBV28 and J usage is TRBJ1-2, with unresolved D. Germline V lookup: CDR1 MDHEN, CDR2 SYDVKM. V dropped 7 bases and J dropped 4 bases, with 7 bases sitting between them. This CDR3 is 11 amino acids long.

The chain is built from TRBV6-1 and TRBJ2-7; D ambiguous. Germline CDR1 reads MNHNS; CDR2 reads SASEGT. The CDR3 length is 16 residues. Trimming stripped 1 base from V and 0 bases from J, with 13 bases between. CDR3 protein: CASSEDTAFSSYEQYF. The CDR3 DNA is TGTGCCAGCAGTGAAGACACAGCATTTAGCTCCTACGAGCAGTACTTC.

V is TRBV19 and J is TRBJ1-4, with a tentative D call TRBD1 (6 bases). V lost 7 bases and J lost 7, with 13 bases in between. This CDR3 is 13 amino acids long. CDR1 LNHDA and CDR2 SQIVND come from the germline V gene (reference sequence). CDR3 DNA sequence: TGTGCCAGTACCCAGGGGAGGGGTGAAAAACTGTTTTTT. It yields the protein CASTQGRGEKLFF.

J is TRBJ2-7 and V is TRBV15; D might be TRBD1 (6 bases). The germline V and J ends were trimmed by 2 bases and 6 bases, with 20 bases remaining between them. There are 16 residues in the CDR3. The germline gives CDR1 LNHNV, CDR2 YYDKDF (reference sequence). In DNA, the CDR3 is TGTGCCACCAGCAGAACCCTCCAGGGGCCACAGGCCGAGCAGTACTTC. Its protein is CATSRTLQGPQAEQYF.

This clone appeared a single time. V gene TRBV27 combines with J gene TRBJ2-1; 9 bases agree with TRBD1. From germline, CDR1 is MNHEY and CDR2 SMNVEV (reference sequence). J gave up 3 bases and V 8 bases, and 5 bases lay outside the gene matches. This CDR3 contains 14 residues. CDR3 sequence reads: CASGGTGIYNEQFF. DNA for the CDR3: TGTGCCAGCGGGGGGACAGGGATCTACAATGAGCAGTTCTTC.

The sample holds one count of this clone. The rearrangement links TRBV5-4 to TRBJ2-2; 10 nucleotides agree with TRBD2. Per germline, CDR1 SGHNT and CDR2 YYREEE (reference sequence). The CDR3 runs to 16 residues. V dropped 5 bases and J dropped 4; count of bases not matched to a gene: 8. CDR3 in DNA: TGTGCCAGCAGTTCCGGGACTAGCGTTATCACCGGGGAGCTGTTTTTT. It codes for CASSSGTSVITGELFF.